The rows below give T cell receptor beta chains drawn from one sample of a study of T cell repertoires in cytomegalovirus infection. A single record per CDR3 protein comes from TCRdb applying MiXCR to the reads. The sample lists around 260,000 distinct CDR3 sequences; about 23% were seen once. Sequenced: PBMCs. These receptors all come from a human donor in good health (CMV status not recorded). Some clones in this sample may be carry-over from other donors' samples. Each CDR3 is given with its conserved first and last residue. A D gene is named only where the DNA matches it firmly. Size is omitted from some rows. Given values are once, few, many or a class for expanded clones.

J | D | V | size | length | CDR3 | DNA
TRBJ2-3 | . | TRBV29-1 | . | 13 | CSVEGGAANTQYF | TGCAGCGTTGAAGGGGGGGCGGCGAATACGCAGTATTTT
TRBJ1-5 | . | TRBV6-6 | . | 15 | CASSRGHFDNQLQHF | TGTGCCAGCAGTCGGGGACACTTTGACAATCAGCTCCAGCATTTT
TRBJ2-4 | TRBD1 | TRBV11-2 | . | 14 | CASSLVRTGDIQYF | TGTGCCAGCAGCTTAGTCCGGACAGGGGACATTCAGTACTTC
TRBJ1-4 | . | TRBV11-2 | . | 15 | CASSLRVAANEKLFF | TGTGCCAGCAGCTTAAGAGTCGCGGCTAATGAAAAACTGTTTTTT
TRBJ1-4 | . | TRBV7-2 | . | 15 | CASSRMGGAGEKLFF | TGTGCCAGCAGCCGAATGGGAGGGGCAGGAGAAAAACTGTTTTTT
TRBJ2-3 | . | TRBV7-2 | many | 14 | CASSQPEGSDTQYF | TGTGCCAGCAGCCAACCGGAGGGTTCAGATACGCAGTATTTT
TRBJ2-7 | . | TRBV28 | few | 12 | CASSLALTEQYF | TGTGCCAGCAGTTTAGCCCTAACCGAGCAGTACTTC
TRBJ2-2 | . | TRBV19 | once | 15 | CASINRRQNTGELFF | TGTGCCAGTATTAATCGGCGACAGAACACCGGGGAGCTGTTTTTT
TRBJ2-5 | TRBD2 | TRBV13 | few | 14 | CASGQREAQETQYF | TGTGCCAGCGGCCAGCGGGAGGCCCAAGAGACCCAGTACTTC
TRBJ2-7 | TRBD1 | TRBV20-1 | few | 15 | CSARPVGTGGYEQYF | TGCAGTGCTAGACCAGTCGGGACAGGGGGCTACGAGCAGTACTTC
TRBJ2-2 | . | TRBV6-6 | many | 18 | CASSYTTGSFSNTGELFF | TGTGCCAGCAGTTACACAACAGGGTCCTTCTCGAACACCGGGGAGCTGTTTTTT
TRBJ2-2 | . | TRBV2 | . | 13 | CASSEAVGGELFF | TGTGCCAGCAGTGAAGCTGTGGGCGGGGAGCTGTTTTTT
TRBJ1-1 | . | TRBV20-1 | . | 13 | CSARDRRNTEAFF | TGCAGTGCTAGAGATAGACGGAACACTGAAGCTTTCTTT
TRBJ2-1 | . | TRBV7-9 | many | 13 | CASNLAHYNEQFF | TGTGCCAGCAACCTAGCCCATTACAATGAGCAGTTCTTC
TRBJ1-4 | . | TRBV20-1 | . | 17 | CSARVGRAGATNEKLFF | TGCAGTGCTAGAGTCGGCAGGGCAGGAGCAACTAATGAAAAACTGTTTTTT
TRBJ2-3 | . | TRBV29-1 | many | 13 | CSVVIGPTDTQYF | TGCAGCGTTGTAATCGGGCCCACAGATACGCAGTATTTT
TRBJ2-3 | TRBD1 | TRBV7-2 | . | 16 | CASSLGRGLGTDTQYF | TGTGCCAGCAGCTTGGGCAGGGGGCTTGGCACAGATACGCAGTATTTT
TRBJ1-1 | . | TRBV12-3/TRBV12-4 | . | 13 | CASSLSAGREAFF | TGTGCCAGCAGTTTATCCGCGGGACGTGAAGCTTTCTTT
TRBJ2-1 | TRBD2 | TRBV7-2 | . | 16 | CASSPQWTSGGNEQFF | TGTGCCAGCAGCCCCCAGTGGACTAGCGGGGGGAATGAGCAGTTCTTC
TRBJ2-3 | TRBD2 | TRBV6-4 | few | 15 | CASSDSGGAGDTQYF | TGTGCCAGCAGTGATAGCGGGGGAGCGGGAGATACGCAGTATTTT
TRBJ2-3 | . | TRBV7-2 | . | 13 | CASSLFRTDTQYF | TGTGCCAGCAGCTTGTTTCGCACAGATACGCAGTATTTT
TRBJ2-5 | TRBD2 | TRBV20-1 | . | 14 | CSASGTSDQETQYF | TGCAGTGCTAGCGGGACTAGCGATCAAGAGACCCAGTACTTC
TRBJ2-7 | . | TRBV11-2 | . | 14 | CASSLAGASYEQYF | TGTGCCAGCAGCTTGGCAGGGGCGTCCTACGAGCAGTACTTC
TRBJ1-4 | TRBD1 | TRBV27 | . | 17 | CASSFGDSIATNEKLFF | TGTGCCAGCAGTTTTGGGGACAGCATAGCAACTAATGAAAAACTGTTTTTT
TRBJ2-1 | . | TRBV28 | many | 15 | CASIKEPGAYNEQFF | TGTGCCAGCATCAAAGAGCCGGGAGCGTACAATGAGCAGTTCTTC
TRBJ2-3 | TRBD2 | TRBV7-2 | many | 16 | CASSLGPSGSTDTQYF | TGTGCCAGCAGCTTAGGACCTAGCGGGAGCACAGATACGCAGTATTTT
TRBJ1-1 | . | TRBV4-1 | . | 14 | CASSQDLASSEAFF | TGCGCCAGCAGCCAAGATCTGGCGAGCTCTGAAGCTTTCTTT
TRBJ2-3 | TRBD2 | TRBV7-2 | many | 14 | CASSLELATDTQYF | TGTGCCAGCAGCTTAGAACTAGCGACAGATACGCAGTATTTT
TRBJ2-1 | . | TRBV5-4 | . | 12 | CASSLPADEQFF | TGTGCCAGCAGCCTCCCAGCGGATGAGCAGTTCTTC
TRBJ2-7 | TRBD1 | TRBV28 | many | 15 | CASRSPWTGVHEQYF | TGTGCCAGCAGAAGCCCCTGGACAGGGGTCCACGAGCAGTACTTC
TRBJ2-4 | TRBD2 | TRBV20-1 | . | 16 | CSARDTASGRKDIQYF | TGCAGTGCTAGAGATACGGCTAGCGGGAGGAAGGACATTCAGTACTTC
TRBJ2-1 | TRBD2 | TRBV7-2 | . | 16 | CASSSPGGGRNNEQFF | TGTGCCAGCAGCTCCCCCGGCGGGGGGCGGAACAATGAGCAGTTCTTC
TRBJ2-2 | . | TRBV6-5 | many | 15 | CASSYGGPPTGELFF | TGTGCCAGCAGTTACGGGGGTCCTCCAACCGGGGAGCTGTTTTTT
TRBJ2-3 | . | TRBV2 | . | 15 | CASSPDRWSTDTQYF | TGTGCCAGCAGTCCCGACAGGTGGTCGACAGATACGCAGTATTTT
TRBJ2-1 | . | TRBV7-2 | . | 11 | CASSLFHEQFF | TGTGCCAGCAGCTTATTTCATGAGCAGTTCTTC
TRBJ2-1 | TRBD1 | TRBV11-2 | many | 15 | CASSPGQGSYNEQFF | TGTGCCAGCAGCCCAGGACAGGGGTCCTACAATGAGCAGTTCTTC
TRBJ2-5 | . | TRBV25-1 | . | 13 | CASSEIGEETQYF | TGTGCCAGCAGTGAAATTGGTGAAGAGACCCAGTACTTC
TRBJ1-6 | . | TRBV7-4 | . | 15 | CASSSYRDPNSPLHF | TGTGCCAGCAGCTCGTACCGGGACCCTAATTCACCCCTCCACTTT
TRBJ2-1 | . | TRBV7-2 | . | 13 | CASRPGSYNEQFF | TGTGCCAGCAGACCGGGGTCTTACAATGAGCAGTTCTTC
TRBJ2-6 | . | TRBV20-1 | few | 18 | CSASAATYSSSGANVLTF | TGCAGTGCTTCAGCTGCGACATATTCAAGCTCTGGGGCCAACGTCCTGACTTTC
TRBJ1-1 | TRBD1 | TRBV19 | . | 14 | CASSHRQGRTEAFF | TGTGCCAGTAGCCATCGACAGGGAAGGACTGAAGCTTTCTTT
TRBJ2-5 | TRBD2 | TRBV5-1 | . | 17 | CASSLGSSGRVEETQYF | TGCGCCAGCAGCTTGGGCTCTAGCGGGAGAGTTGAAGAGACCCAGTACTTC